This T cell receptor beta chain was obtained from a study of blood T cell repertoires in COVID-19. At the level of the study: Acute and convalescent COVID-19 specimens originated in the United States, Italy and Spain. PBMCs, B-cell-depleted T cells, or T cells provided the cDNA or gDNA that made up the material.

Original data processing: Quantification of nucleated cells was approximated via reference gene primer amplification. Using immunoSEQ multiplex PCR, the repertoire was profiled, and TCRdb retains in-frame clones only, with some absent. The D gene and trimming were derived from the DNA, and the V and J assignments and clone size from that table. The sample lists about 220,000 clones, roughly 84% seen once, with about 5.1% in the top ten. The CDR3 sequence is 12 residues long. Germline CDR1 is MNHEY and CDR2 is SVGAGI. Trimming took 5 bases from V and 12 from J, leaving 14 bases between them. This receptor was identified in a woman between 55 and 75 years old who had recovered from COVID-19. The V gene is TRBV6-5, the J gene TRBJ2-1; D might be TRBD1 (5 bases). The sample consisted of peripheral blood. In DNA form, the CDR3 reads TGTGCCAGCAGTCCGACAGCTATCGTGCAGTTCTTC. Its translation: CASSPTAIVQFF.